The source of this T cell receptor (beta chain) is a study of blood T cell repertoires in COVID-19. The overall study: Italy, Spain and the United States were the sources of the convalescent and acute COVID-19 samples. Nucleic acid was either cDNA or gDNA, and it came from T cells, B-cell-depleted T cells, or PBMCs.

In its sample, this clone was seen a few times. Trimming at V came to 4 bases and at J to 2 bases, leaving 4 bases not matched to a gene. The CDR3 has 14 residues. Germline assignment: CDR1 SGHNT and CDR2 YENEEA. Here immunoSEQ multiplex PCR was the method, and the copy in TCRdb shows in-frame clones only, minus some. The table shows 50,000 to 55,000 clones, with about 88% occurring only once. The sequence was obtained from a man in his fifties or sixties with active COVID-19. The chain links TRBV11-3 to TRBJ2-7; 8 bases fit TRBD1. The sequenced material came from peripheral blood. The CDR3 region is CASSSGQGPYEQYF. DNA for the CDR3: TGTGCCAGCAGCTCTGGACAGGGACCCTACGAGCAGTACTTC.